Described below is a single TCR beta chain sequence and its context. Its cognate antigen is unknown. This entry comes from a study of CD4 T cell repertoires in COVID-19. Study-level findings and limits: Some SARS-CoV-2 clonotypes, between roughly 7 and 27%, recurred in SARS-CoV and/or HKU1 cultures.

Method: immunoSEQ multiplex PCR; TCRdb's copy keeps in-frame clones and lacks some. The table shows fewer than 100,000 clones, with roughly 85% occurring only once. V lost 5 bases and J lost 3, with 16 bases in between. CDR1 and CDR2 (germline): SGHVS, FQNEAQ. The CDR3 has 15 residues. These patients had recovered from COVID-19 ranging mild to severe. The memory T cells were sequenced right after ex vivo isolation, without culture. This sequence joins TRBV7-8 and TRBJ1-1; weak D call: TRBD1 (6 bases). The TCR sequence derives from a human donor who had COVID-19. Source: CD4+ T cells from peripheral blood, taken after recovery from COVID-19. The CDR3 nucleotides read TGTGCCAGCAGCCCAGTGGGGGGCCGGGACACTGAAGCTTTCTTT. Its translation is CASSPVGGRDTEAFF.